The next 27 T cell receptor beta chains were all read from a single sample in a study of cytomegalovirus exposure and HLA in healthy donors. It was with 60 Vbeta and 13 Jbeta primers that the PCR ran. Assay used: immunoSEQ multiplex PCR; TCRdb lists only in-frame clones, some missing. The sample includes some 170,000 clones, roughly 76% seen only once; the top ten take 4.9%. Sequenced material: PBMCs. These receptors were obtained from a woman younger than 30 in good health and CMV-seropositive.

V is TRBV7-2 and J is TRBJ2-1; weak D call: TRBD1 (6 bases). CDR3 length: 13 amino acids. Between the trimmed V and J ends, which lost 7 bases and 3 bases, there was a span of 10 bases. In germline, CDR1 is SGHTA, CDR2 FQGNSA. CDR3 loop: CASIQDSYNEQFF. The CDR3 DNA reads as TGTGCCAGCATCCAGGACAGCTACAATGAGCAGTTCTTC.

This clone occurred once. The CDR3 protein is CASSQETDRDSPLHF. CDR3 coding DNA: TGTGCCAGCAGCCAAGAAACGGACAGAGATTCACCCCTCCACTTT. The chain joins TRBV14 to TRBJ1-6, with TRBD1 as a possible D gene (6 bases). Germline values: CDR1 SGHDN, CDR2 FVKESK. Between the trimmed V and J ends, which lost 0 bases and 8 bases, there was a span of 11 bases. This CDR3 contains 15 residues.

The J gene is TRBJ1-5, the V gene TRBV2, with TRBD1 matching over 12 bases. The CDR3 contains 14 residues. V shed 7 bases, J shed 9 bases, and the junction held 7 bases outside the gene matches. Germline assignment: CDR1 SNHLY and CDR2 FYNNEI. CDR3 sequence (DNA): TGTGCCAGCACGCCGGGACAGGGGGCCAGGCCCCAGCATTTT. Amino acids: CASTPGQGARPQHF.

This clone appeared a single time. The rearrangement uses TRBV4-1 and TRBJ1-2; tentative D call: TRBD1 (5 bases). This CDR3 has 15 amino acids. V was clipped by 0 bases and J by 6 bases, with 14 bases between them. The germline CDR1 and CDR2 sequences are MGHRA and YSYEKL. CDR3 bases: TGCGCCAGCAGCCAAGATGTTACAGGAATTAATGGCTACACCTTC. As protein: CASSQDVTGINGYTF.

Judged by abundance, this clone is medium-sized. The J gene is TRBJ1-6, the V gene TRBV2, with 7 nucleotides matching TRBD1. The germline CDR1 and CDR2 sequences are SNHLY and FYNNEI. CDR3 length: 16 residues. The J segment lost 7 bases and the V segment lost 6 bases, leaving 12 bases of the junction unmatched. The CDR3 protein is CASRDPRDRQNSPLHF. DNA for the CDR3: TGTGCCAGCAGGGACCCCCGGGACAGACAAAATTCACCCCTCCACTTT.

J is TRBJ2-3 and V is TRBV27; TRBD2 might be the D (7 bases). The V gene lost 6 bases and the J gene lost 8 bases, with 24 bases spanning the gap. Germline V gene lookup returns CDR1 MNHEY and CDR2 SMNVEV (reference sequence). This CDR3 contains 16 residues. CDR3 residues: CASRPREGRGPLTQYF. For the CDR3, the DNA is TGTGCCAGCAGACCCCGCGAGGGGCGGGGGCCCCTTACGCAGTATTTT.

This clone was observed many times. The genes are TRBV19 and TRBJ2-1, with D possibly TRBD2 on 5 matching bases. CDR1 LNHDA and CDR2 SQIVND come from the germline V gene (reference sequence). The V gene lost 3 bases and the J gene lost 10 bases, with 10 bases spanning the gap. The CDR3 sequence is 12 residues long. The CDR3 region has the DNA TGTGCCAGTAGTATCGGGGTCACCGAGCAGTTCTTC. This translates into CASSIGVTEQFF.

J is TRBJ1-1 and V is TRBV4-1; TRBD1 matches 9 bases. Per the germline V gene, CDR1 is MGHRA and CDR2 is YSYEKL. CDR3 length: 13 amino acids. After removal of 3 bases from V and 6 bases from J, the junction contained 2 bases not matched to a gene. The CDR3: CASSQTGGPEAFF. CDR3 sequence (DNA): TGCGCCAGCAGCCAGACAGGGGGTCCTGAAGCTTTCTTT.

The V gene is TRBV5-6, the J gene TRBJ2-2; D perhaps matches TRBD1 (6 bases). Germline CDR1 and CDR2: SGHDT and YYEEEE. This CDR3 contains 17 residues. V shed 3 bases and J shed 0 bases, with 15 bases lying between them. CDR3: CASSWDKGNANTGELFF. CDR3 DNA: TGTGCCAGCAGCTGGGACAAAGGCAACGCGAACACCGGGGAGCTGTTTTTT. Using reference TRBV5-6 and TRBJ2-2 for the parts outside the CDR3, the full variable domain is DAGVTQSPTHLIKTRGQQVTLRCSPKSGHDTVSWYQQALGQGPQFIFQYYEEEERQRGNFPDRFSGHQFPNYSSELNVNALLLGDSALYLCASSWDKGNANTGELFFGEGSRLTVL.

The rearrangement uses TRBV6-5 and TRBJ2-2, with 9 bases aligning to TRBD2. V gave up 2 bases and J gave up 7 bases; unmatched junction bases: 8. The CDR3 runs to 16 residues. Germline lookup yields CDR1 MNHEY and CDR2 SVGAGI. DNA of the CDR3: TGTGCCAGCAGTTACAGGCGGGGGGGCCATCGCGGGGAGCTGTTTTTT. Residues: CASSYRRGGHRGELFF.

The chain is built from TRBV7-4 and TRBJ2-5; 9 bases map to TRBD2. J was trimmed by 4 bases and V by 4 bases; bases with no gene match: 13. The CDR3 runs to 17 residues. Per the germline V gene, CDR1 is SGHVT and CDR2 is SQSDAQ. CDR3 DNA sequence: TGTGCCAGCAGCTGGTGGGCTAGCGGGGAAGGCAGAGAGACCCAGTACTTC. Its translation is CASSWWASGEGRETQYF.

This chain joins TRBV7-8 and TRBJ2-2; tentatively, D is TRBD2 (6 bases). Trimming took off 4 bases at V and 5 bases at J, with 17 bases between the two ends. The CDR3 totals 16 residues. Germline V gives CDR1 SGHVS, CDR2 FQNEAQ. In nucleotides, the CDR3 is TGTGCCAGCAGCTCCGCGGGGATGGTTCGGACCGGGGAGCTGTTTTTT. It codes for CASSSAGMVRTGELFF.

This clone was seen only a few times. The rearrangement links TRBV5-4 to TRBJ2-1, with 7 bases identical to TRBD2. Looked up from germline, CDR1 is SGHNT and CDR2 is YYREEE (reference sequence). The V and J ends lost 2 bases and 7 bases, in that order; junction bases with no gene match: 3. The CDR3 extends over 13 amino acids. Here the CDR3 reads CASSFAGDNEQFF. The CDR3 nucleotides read TGTGCCAGCAGCTTTGCGGGGGATAATGAGCAGTTCTTC.

DNA of the CDR3: TGCAGCGTTCTGCCCTGGTTAACAGGGAACACTGAAGCTTTCTTT. Translated: CSVLPWLTGNTEAFF. The chain employs TRBV29-1 and TRBJ1-1, with D possibly being TRBD1 (5 bases). Germline values: CDR1 SQVTM, CDR2 ANQGSEA. V was cut by 5 bases and J by 1 base, with 17 bases left in between. The CDR3 spans 15 residues.

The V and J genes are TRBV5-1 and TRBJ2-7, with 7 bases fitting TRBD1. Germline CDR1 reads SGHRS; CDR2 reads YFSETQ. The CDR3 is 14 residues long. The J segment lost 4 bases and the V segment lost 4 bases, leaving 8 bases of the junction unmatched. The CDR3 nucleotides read TGCGCCAGCAGCATAAACAGGGGCCTGTACGAGCAGTACTTC. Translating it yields CASSINRGLYEQYF.

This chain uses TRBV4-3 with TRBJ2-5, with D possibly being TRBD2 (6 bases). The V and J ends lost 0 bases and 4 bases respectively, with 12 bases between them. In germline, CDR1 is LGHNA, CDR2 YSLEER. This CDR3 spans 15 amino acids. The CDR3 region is CASSQEVLAPETQYF. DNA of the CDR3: TGCGCCAGCAGCCAAGAGGTACTAGCCCCAGAGACCCAGTACTTC.

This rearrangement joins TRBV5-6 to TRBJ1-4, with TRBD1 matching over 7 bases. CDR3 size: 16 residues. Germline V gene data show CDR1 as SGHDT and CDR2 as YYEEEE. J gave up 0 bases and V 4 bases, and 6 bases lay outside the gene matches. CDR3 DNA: TGTGCCAGCAGCCCCGGGACAGTTACAACTAATGAAAAACTGTTTTTT. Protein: CASSPGTVTTNEKLFF.

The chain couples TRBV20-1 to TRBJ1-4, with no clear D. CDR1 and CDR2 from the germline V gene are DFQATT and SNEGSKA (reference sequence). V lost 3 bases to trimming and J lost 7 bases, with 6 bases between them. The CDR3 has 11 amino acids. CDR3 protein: CSARAVEKLFF. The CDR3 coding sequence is TGCAGTGCTAGGGCTGTTGAAAAACTGTTTTTT.

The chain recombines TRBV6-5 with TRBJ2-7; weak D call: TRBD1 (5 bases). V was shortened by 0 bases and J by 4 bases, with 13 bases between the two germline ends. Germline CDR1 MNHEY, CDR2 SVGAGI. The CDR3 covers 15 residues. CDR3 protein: CASSYSVAGRYEQYF. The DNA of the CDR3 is TGTGCCAGCAGTTACTCGGTAGCAGGGCGGTACGAGCAGTACTTC.

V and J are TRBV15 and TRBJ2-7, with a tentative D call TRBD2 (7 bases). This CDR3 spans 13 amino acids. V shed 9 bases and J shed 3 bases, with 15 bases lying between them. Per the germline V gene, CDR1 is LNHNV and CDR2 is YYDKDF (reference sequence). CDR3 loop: CATGRGVGYEQYF. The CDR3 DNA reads TGTGCCACGGGGAGGGGGGTAGGCTACGAGCAGTACTTC.

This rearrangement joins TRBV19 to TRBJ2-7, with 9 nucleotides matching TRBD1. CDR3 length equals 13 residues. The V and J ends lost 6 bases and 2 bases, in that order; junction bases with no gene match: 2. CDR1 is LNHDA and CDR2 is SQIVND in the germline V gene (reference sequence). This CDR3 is CASSGTGTYEQYF. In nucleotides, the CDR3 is TGTGCCAGTAGCGGGACAGGGACCTACGAGCAGTACTTC.

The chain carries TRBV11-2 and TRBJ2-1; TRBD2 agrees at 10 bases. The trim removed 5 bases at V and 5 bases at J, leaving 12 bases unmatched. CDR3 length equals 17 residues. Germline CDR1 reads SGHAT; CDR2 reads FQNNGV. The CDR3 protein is CASSPRPGLAQDNEQFF. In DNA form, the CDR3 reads TGTGCCAGCAGCCCCAGACCGGGACTAGCGCAGGACAATGAGCAGTTCTTC. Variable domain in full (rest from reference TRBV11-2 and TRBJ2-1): EAGVAQSPRYKIIEKRQSVAFWCNPISGHATLYWYQQILGQGPKLLIQFQNNGVVDDSQLPKDRFSAERLKGVDSTLKIQPAKLEDSAVYLCASSPRPGLAQDNEQFFGPGTRLTVL.

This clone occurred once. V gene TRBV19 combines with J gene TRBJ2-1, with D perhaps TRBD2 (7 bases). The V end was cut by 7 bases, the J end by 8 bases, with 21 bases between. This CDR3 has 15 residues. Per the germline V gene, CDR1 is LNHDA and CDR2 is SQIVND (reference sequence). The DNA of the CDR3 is TGTGCCAGTATTGGGGGGGGCGTCGGGAGGCATGAGCAGTTCTTC. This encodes CASIGGGVGRHEQFF.

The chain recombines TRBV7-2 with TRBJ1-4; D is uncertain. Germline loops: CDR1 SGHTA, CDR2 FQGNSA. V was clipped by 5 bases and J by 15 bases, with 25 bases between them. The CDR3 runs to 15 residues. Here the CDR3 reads CASSPLYVPAGRVFF. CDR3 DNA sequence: TGTGCCAGCAGCCCCCTTTACGTACCTGCGGGGAGGGTGTTTTTT.

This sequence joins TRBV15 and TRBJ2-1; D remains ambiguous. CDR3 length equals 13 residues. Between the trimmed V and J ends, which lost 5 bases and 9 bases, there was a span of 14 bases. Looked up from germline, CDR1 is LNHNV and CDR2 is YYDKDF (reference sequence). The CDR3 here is CATSRPPTPEQFF. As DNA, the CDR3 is TGTGCCACCAGCCGCCCCCCCACTCCTGAGCAGTTCTTC.

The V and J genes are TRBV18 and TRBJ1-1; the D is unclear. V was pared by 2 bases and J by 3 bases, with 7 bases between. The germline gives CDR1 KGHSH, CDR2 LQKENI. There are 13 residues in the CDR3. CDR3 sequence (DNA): TGTGCCAGCTCACCAACAGTGGACACTGAAGCTTTCTTT. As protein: CASSPTVDTEAFF.

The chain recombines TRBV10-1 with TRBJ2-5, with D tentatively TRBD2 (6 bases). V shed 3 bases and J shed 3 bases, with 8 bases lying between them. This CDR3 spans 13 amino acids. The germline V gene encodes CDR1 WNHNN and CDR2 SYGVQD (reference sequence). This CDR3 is CASSDGGEETQYF. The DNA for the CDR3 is TGCGCCAGCAGTGATGGCGGGGAAGAGACCCAGTACTTC.